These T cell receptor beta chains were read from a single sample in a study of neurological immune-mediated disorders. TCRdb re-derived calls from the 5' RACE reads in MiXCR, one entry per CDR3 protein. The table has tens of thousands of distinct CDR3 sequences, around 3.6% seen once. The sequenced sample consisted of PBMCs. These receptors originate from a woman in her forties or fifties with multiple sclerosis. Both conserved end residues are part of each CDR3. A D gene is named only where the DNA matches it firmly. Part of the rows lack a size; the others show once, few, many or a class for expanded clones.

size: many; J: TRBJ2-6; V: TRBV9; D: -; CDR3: CASSSDRSSGANVLTF; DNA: TGTGCCAGCAGCTCCGACAGGAGCTCTGGGGCCAACGTCCTGACTTTC
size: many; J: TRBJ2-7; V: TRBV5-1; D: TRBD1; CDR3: CASSLAGTGASSYEQYF; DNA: TGCGCCAGCAGCTTGGCCGGGACAGGGGCGAGCTCCTACGAGCAGTACTTC
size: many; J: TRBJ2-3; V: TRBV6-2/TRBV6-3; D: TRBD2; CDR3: CASSYGLAGAPIWTDTQYF; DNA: TGTGCCAGCAGTTACGGACTAGCGGGGGCACCCATCTGGACAGATACGCAGTATTTT
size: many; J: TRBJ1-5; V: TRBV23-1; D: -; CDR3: CASLIGRSNQPQHF; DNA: TGCGCCAGCCTTATAGGACGTAGCAATCAGCCCCAGCATTTT
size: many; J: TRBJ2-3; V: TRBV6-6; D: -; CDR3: CASSYTSGVDTQYF; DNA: TGTGCCAGCAGTTACACCTCGGGGGTAGATACGCAGTATTTT
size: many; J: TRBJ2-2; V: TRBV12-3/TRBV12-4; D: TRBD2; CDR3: CASSFFAGGNTGELFF; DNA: TGTGCCAGCAGTTTCTTCGCGGGGGGAAACACCGGGGAGCTGTTTTTT
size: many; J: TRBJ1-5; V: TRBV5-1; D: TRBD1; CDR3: CASSPGTGNQPQHF; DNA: TGCGCCAGCAGCCCCGGGACAGGGAATCAGCCCCAGCATTTT
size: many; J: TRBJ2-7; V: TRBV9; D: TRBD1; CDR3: CASSVGQGDEQYF; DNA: TGTGCCAGCAGCGTAGGACAGGGAGACGAGCAGTACTTC
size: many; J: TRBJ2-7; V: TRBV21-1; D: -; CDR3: CASRPGQGKGHEQYF; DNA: TGTGCCAGCAGGCCGGGACAGGGGAAAGGGCACGAGCAGTACTTC
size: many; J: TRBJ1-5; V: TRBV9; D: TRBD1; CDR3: CASSVSGTGVQPQHF; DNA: TGTGCCAGCAGCGTTTCCGGGACAGGGGTGCAGCCCCAGCATTTT
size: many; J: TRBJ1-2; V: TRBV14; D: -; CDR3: CASSQEWADGYTF; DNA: TGTGCCAGCAGCCAAGAATGGGCGGATGGCTACACCTTC
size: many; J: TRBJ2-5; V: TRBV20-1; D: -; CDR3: CSAARTVQETQYF; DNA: TGCAGTGCTGCCCGGACAGTGCAAGAGACCCAGTACTTC
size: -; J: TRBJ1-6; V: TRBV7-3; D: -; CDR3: CASSLNGGDSPLHF; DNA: TGTGCCAGCAGCTTAAACGGGGGGGATTCACCCCTACACTTT
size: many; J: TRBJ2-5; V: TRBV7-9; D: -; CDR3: CASSPPWRVEETQYF; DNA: TGTGCCAGCAGCCCCCCGTGGAGGGTGGAAGAGACCCAGTACTTC
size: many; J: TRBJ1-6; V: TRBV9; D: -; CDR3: CASSVEVGFGAPLHF; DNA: TGTGCCAGCAGCGTAGAAGTGGGCTTTGGAGCACCCCTCCACTTT
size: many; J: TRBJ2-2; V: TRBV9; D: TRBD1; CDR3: CASSAPKYRTGGTGELFF; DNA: TGTGCCAGCAGCGCCCCGAAATATAGGACAGGGGGCACCGGGGAGCTGTTTTTT
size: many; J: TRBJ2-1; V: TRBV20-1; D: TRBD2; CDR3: CSARGERGPQVEQFF; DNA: TGCAGTGCTAGAGGGGAGCGGGGGCCCCAAGTTGAGCAGTTCTTC
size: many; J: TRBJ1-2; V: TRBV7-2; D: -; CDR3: CASSSQATPAYGYTF; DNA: TGTGCCAGCAGCTCTCAAGCCACGCCGGCTTATGGCTACACCTTC
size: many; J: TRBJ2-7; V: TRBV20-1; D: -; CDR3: CSARDVATYEQYF; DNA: TGCAGTGCTAGAGACGTAGCAACCTACGAGCAGTACTTC
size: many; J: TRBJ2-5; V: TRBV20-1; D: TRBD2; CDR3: CSARDELAGVQETQYF; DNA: TGCAGTGCTAGAGATGAGCTAGCGGGGGTTCAAGAGACCCAGTACTTC
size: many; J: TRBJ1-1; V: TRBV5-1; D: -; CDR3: CASSPVVNTEAFF; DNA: TGCGCCAGCAGTCCGGTAGTGAACACTGAAGCTTTCTTT
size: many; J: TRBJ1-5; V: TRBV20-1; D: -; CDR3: CSAREGRDNQPQHF; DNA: TGCAGTGCTAGAGAGGGCCGGGACAATCAGCCCCAGCATTTT
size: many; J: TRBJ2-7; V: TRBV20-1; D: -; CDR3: CSALVSGSHEQYF; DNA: TGCAGTGCCCTAGTTTCAGGGTCCCACGAGCAGTACTTC
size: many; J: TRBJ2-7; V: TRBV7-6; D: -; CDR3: CAGGGLNSYEQYF; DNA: TGTGCCGGGGGCGGGCTAAACTCCTACGAGCAGTACTTC
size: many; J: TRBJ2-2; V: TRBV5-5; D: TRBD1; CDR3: CASSFPREGARLNTGELFF; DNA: TGTGCCAGCAGCTTCCCCCGTGAGGGGGCGAGGTTGAACACCGGGGAGCTGTTTTTT
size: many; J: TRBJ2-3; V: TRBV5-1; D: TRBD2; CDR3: CASRTLAGTDTQYF; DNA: TGCGCCAGCAGAACACTAGCGGGGACAGATACGCAGTATTTT